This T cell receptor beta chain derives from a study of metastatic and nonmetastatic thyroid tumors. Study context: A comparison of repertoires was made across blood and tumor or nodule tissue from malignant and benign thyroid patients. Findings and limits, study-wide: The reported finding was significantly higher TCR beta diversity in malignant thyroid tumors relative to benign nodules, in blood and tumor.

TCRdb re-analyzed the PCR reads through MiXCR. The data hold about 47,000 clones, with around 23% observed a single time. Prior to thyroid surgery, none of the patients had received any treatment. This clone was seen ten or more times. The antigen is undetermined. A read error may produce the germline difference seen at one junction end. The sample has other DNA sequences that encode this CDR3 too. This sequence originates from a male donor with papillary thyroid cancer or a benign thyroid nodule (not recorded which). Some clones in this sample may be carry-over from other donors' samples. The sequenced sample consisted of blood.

CDR3 DNA sequence: TGTGCCAGCTCACCAGGGCCCGGGGAGTTGTTTTTT. Translating it yields CASSPGPGELFF. The chain combines TRBV18 with TRBJ2-2; maybe TRBD2 (5 bases). The CDR3 length is 12 residues. Germline V gives CDR1 KGHSH, CDR2 LQKENI.